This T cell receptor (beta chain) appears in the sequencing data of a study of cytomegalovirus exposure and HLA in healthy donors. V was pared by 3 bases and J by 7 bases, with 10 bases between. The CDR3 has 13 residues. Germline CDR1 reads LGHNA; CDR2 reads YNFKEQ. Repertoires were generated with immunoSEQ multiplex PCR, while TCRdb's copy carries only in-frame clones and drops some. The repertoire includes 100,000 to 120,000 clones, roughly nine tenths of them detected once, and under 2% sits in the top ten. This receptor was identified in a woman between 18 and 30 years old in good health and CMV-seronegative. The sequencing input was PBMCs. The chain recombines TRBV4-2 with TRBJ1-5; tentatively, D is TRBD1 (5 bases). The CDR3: CASSQAGIQPQHF. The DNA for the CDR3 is TGTGCCAGCAGCCAGGCAGGGATCCAGCCCCAGCATTTT.